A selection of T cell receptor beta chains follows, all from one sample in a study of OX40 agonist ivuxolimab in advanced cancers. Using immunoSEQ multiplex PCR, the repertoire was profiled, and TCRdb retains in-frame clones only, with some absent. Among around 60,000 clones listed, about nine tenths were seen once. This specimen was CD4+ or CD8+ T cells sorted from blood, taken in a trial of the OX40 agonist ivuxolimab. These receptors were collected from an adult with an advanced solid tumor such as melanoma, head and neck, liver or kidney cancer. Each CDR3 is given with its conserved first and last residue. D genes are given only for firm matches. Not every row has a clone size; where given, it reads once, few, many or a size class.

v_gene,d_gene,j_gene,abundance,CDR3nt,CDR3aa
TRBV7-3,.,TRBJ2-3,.,TGTGCCAGCAGCTTGGGGGTTAGCACAGATACGCAGTATTTT,CASSLGVSTDTQYF
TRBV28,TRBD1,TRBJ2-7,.,TGTGCCAGCAGTTGGTTGGGACAGGGTTCCTACGAGCAGTACTTC,CASSWLGQGSYEQYF
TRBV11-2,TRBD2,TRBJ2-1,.,TGTGCCAGCAGCGCCTTTAGCGGGGGGGGGAATGAGCAGTTCTTC,CASSAFSGGGNEQFF
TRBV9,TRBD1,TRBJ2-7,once,TGTGCCAGCAGCGTTGGGACAGGGGACTACGAGCAGTACTTC,CASSVGTGDYEQYF
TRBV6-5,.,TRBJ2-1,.,TGTGCCAGCAGTTACGGGAACAATGAGCAGTTCTTC,CASSYGNNEQFF
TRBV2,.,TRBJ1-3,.,TGTGCCAGCAGTGCCAGTGGGGGACGAACTGGAAACACCATATATTTT,CASSASGGRTGNTIYF
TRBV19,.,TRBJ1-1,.,TGTGCCAGTAGTATAGGACGCACTGAAGCTTTCTTT,CASSIGRTEAFF
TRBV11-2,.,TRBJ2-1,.,TGTGCCAGCAGCTTAGAAGGGTACACAGCTCGCAATGAGCAGTTCTTC,CASSLEGYTARNEQFF
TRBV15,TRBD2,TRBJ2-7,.,TGTGCCACCAGCAGAGCCAAAGCGGGAGACTACGAGCAGTACTTC,CATSRAKAGDYEQYF
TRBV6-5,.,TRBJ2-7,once,TGTGCCAGCAGTTACTCGGGGGCTGACTACGAGCAGTACTTC,CASSYSGADYEQYF
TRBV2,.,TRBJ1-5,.,TGTGCCAGCAGCGTCCTGGACAGCAATCAGCCCCAGCATTTT,CASSVLDSNQPQHF
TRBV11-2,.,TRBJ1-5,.,TGTGCCAGCAGCTTAGGAACGAATCAGCCCCAGCATTTT,CASSLGTNQPQHF
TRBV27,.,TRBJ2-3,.,TGTGCCAGCAGTTCCGTGGGGACTGATACGCAGTATTTT,CASSSVGTDTQYF
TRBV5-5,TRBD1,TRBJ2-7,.,TGTGCCAGCAGCTTCTCCGGGACAGGGGCCTCCGAGCAGTACTTC,CASSFSGTGASEQYF
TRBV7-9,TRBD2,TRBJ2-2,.,TGTGCCAGCCCCTCACTAGCGGGAGGATACACCGGGGAGCTGTTTTTT,CASPSLAGGYTGELFF
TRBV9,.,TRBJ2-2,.,TGTGCCAGCAGCGGACGGGAAGGGACCGGGGAGCTGTTTTTT,CASSGREGTGELFF
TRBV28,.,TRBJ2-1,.,TGTGCCAGCAGTTTGGGTAGTCCTTACAATGAGCAGTTCTTC,CASSLGSPYNEQFF
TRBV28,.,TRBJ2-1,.,TGTGCCAGCAGTCCAACTACAGGTCCGCACTACAATGAGCAGTTCTTC,CASSPTTGPHYNEQFF
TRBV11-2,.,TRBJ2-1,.,TGTGCCAGCAGCTTATATTCAGGCGGGATGGGGTCCTACAATGAGCAGTTCTTC,CASSLYSGGMGSYNEQFF
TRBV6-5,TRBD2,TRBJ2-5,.,TGTGCCAGCAGTTACTCTCTAGCGGAGCAAGAGACCCAGTACTTC,CASSYSLAEQETQYF
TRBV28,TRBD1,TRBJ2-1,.,TGTGCCAGCAAAGAAGAGGGACAGGGTTCCTACAATGAGCAGTTCTTC,CASKEEGQGSYNEQFF
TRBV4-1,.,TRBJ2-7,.,TGCGCCAGCAGCCCCTCAGGAACCTACGAGCAGTACTTC,CASSPSGTYEQYF
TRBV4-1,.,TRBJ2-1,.,TGCGCCAGCAGCCAAGTGTTAACAGGCTCCTACAATGAGCAGTTCTTC,CASSQVLTGSYNEQFF
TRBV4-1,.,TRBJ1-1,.,TGCGCCAGCAGCCAAAGGTCACAGACCGACACTGAAGCTTTCTTT,CASSQRSQTDTEAFF
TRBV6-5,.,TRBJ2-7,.,TGTGCCAGCAGTTACTCATCGGCAACCTACGAGCAGTACTTC,CASSYSSATYEQYF
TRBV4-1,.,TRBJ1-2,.,TGCGCCAGCAGCCAAGTTGGGCTGAAAGCTAACTATGGCTACACCTTC,CASSQVGLKANYGYTF
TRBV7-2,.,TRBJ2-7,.,TGTGCCAGCAGCTTCAAGACAGGATCCTACGAGCAGTACTTC,CASSFKTGSYEQYF
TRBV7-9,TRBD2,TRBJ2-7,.,TGTGCCAGCAGCTTCGGGGGGGCGCACGAGCAGTACTTC,CASSFGGAHEQYF
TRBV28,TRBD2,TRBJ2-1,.,TGTGCCAGCAGTCCGGGACTAGCGGGATACAATGAGCAGTTCTTC,CASSPGLAGYNEQFF
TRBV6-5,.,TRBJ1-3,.,TGTGCCAGCAGTTACTCGTCAGGAGGAGGAAACACCATATATTTT,CASSYSSGGGNTIYF
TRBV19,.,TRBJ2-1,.,TGTGCCAGTAGGCGGGGTTACAATGAGCAGTTCTTC,CASRRGYNEQFF
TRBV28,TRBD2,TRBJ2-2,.,TGTGCCAGCAGTTCCCCCCTCAGCGGGAGGGCCGGTCGTCCCGGGGAGCTGTTTTTT,CASSSPLSGRAGRPGELFF
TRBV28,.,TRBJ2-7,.,TGTGCCAGCAGTCCTGACAGGAGATCCTACGAGCAGTACTTC,CASSPDRRSYEQYF
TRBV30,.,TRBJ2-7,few,TGTGCCTGGAGTGAGGGACGAGGCTTCTACGAGCAGTACTTC,CAWSEGRGFYEQYF
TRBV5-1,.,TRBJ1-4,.,TGCGCCAGCAGCTTTGGTGACAATGAAAAACTGTTTTTT,CASSFGDNEKLFF
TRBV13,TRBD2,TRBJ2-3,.,TGTGCCAGCAGAGCGGGAGGGCAAAGCACAGATACGCAGTATTTT,CASRAGGQSTDTQYF
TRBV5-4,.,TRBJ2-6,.,TGTGCCAGCAGCTTGTCCAGCTCTGGGGCCAACGTCCTGACTTTC,CASSLSSSGANVLTF
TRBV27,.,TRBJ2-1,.,TGTGCCAGCAGTTACGAACCTGGTAGCTCCTACAATGAGCAGTTCTTC,CASSYEPGSSYNEQFF
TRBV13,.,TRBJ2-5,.,TGTGCCAGCAGCCTCACAGGGTCCCAAGAGACCCAGTACTTC,CASSLTGSQETQYF
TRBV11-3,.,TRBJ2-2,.,TGTGCCAGCAGCCGCCTAGGATCTCCGAACACCGGGGAGCTGTTTTTT,CASSRLGSPNTGELFF
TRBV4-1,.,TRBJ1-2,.,TGCGCCAGCAGCCAAGATCAGCGTCAAGAGGGGGACTATGGCTACACCTTC,CASSQDQRQEGDYGYTF
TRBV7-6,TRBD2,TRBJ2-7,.,TGTGCCAGCGGCCCAGGTAGCGGGAACGAGCAGTACTTC,CASGPGSGNEQYF
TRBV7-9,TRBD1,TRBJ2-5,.,TGTGCCAGCGGATATGGACAGGGTGGATTCCAAGAGACCCAGTACTTC,CASGYGQGGFQETQYF
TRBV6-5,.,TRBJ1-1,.,TGTGCCAGCAGTTACCCTCCGTACTTT,CASSYPPYF
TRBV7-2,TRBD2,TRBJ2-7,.,TGTGCCAGCAGCTTAGTGGGACTAGCGCCGAGCTCCTACGAGCAGTACTTC,CASSLVGLAPSSYEQYF
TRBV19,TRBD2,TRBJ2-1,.,TGTGCCAGTAGTATGGATGCGGGAGTGATCAATGAGCAGTTCTTC,CASSMDAGVINEQFF